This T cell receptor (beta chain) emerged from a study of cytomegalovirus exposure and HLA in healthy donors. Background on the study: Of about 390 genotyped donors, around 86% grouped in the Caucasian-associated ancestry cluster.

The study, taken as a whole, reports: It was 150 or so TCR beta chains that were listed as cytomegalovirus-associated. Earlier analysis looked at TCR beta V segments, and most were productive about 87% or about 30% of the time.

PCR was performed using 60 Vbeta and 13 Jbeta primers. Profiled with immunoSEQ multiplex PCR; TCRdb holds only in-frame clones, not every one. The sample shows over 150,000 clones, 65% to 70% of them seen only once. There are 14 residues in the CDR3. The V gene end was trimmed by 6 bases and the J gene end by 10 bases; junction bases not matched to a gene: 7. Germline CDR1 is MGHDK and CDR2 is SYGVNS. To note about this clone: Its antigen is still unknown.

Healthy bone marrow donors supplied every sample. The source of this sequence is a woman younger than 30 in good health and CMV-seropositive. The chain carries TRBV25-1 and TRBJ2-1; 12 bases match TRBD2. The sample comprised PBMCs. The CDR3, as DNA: TGTGCCAGCAGGAGACTAGCGGGAGCGGGCGAGCAGTTCTTC. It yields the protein CASRRLAGAGEQFF. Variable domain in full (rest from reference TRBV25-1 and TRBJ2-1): EADIYQTPRYLVIGTGKKITLECSQTMGHDKMYWYQQDPGMELHLIHYSYGVNSTEKGDLSSESTVSRIRTEHFPLTLESARPSHTSQYLCASRRLAGAGEQFFGPGTRLTVL.